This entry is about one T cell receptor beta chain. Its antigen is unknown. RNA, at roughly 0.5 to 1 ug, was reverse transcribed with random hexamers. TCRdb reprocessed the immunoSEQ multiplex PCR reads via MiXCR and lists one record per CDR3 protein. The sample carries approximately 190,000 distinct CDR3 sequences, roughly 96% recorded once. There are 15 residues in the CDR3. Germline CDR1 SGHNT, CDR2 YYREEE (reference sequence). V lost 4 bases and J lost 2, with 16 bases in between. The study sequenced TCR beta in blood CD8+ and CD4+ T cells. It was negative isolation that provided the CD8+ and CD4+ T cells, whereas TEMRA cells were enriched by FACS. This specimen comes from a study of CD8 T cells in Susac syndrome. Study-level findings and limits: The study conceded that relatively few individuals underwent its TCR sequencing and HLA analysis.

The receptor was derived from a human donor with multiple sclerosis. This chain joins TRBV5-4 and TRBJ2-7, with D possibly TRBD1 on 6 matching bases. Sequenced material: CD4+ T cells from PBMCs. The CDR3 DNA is TGTGCCAGCAGCCCGAATCCGGACAGAACCTACGAGCAGTACTTC. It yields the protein CASSPNPDRTYEQYF.